This entry describes one T cell receptor (beta chain). Reverse transcription of about 0.5 to 1 ug RNA used random hexamers. Amplification of TCR beta CDR3 across 54 Vbeta and 13 Jbeta was performed with immunoSEQ multiplex PCR. MiXCR, applied by TCRdb to the immunoSEQ multiplex PCR reads, yields one record per CDR3 protein. The data hold roughly 200,000 distinct CDR3 sequences, with nearly 97% observed a single time. The length of the CDR3 is 15 residues. V gave up 2 bases and J gave up 5 bases; unmatched junction bases: 8. From germline, CDR1 is SGHRS and CDR2 YFSETQ. Both CD4+ and CD8+ T cells were negatively isolated, and TEMRA cells underwent FACS enrichment. This sample was taken from a study of CD8 T cells in Susac syndrome.

Material: CD4+ T cells from PBMCs. This chain joins TRBV5-1 and TRBJ2-5, with 8 bases fitting TRBD1. The TCR sequence derives from a human donor with multiple sclerosis. The CDR3 DNA follows: TGCGCCAGCAGCTTAAGCGGACAGGGCGGCGAGACCCAGTACTTC. Translation: CASSLSGQGGETQYF.